This T cell receptor (beta chain) was identified in a study of T cell responses to AZD1222 COVID-19 vaccine. Study-wide findings and caveats: Recipients of AZD1222 seropositive at baseline numbered only 6 or 7. The breadth and depth of Spike-specific TCRs increased once two AZD1222 doses had been given. There were vaccine-associated CD4 TCRs across spike, dominant at 160-218 and 743-854.

Worth noting for this clone: Antigen: not known.

The CDR3 totals 15 residues. Unmatched junction bases numbered 9, after V lost 5 bases and J lost 5 bases. Germline V CDR1 and CDR2: SEHNR, FQNEAQ (reference sequence). Produced via immunoSEQ multiplex PCR; TCRdb's table is partial and in-frame only. Of under 150,000 clones listed, around 89% were seen once; the top ten hold around 10%. The gene calls are TRBV7-9 and TRBJ1-1; 9 nucleotides align to TRBD1. The input for sequencing was peripheral blood, taken on day 0 of MenACWY control vaccination. The sequence came from an adult in good health. CDR3 amino acids: CASSLGTGLRTEAFF. CDR3 nucleotide sequence: TGTGCCAGCAGCCTGGGGACAGGGCTCAGAACTGAAGCTTTCTTT.